The 18 T cell receptor beta chains in this list originate from one sample, sequenced in a study of blood T cell repertoires in COVID-19. Using immunoSEQ multiplex PCR, the repertoire was profiled, and TCRdb retains in-frame clones only, with some absent. The sample lists some 170,000 clones; approximately 80% were seen once. Input material: PBMCs or T cells enriched from blood (not recorded which). All receptors derive from a man aged 35 to 55 who had recovered from COVID-19.

The CDR3 bases are TGCAGCGTCCAGGGAGGCTCCTACAATGAGCAGTTCTTC. Its protein is CSVQGGSYNEQFF. V gene TRBV29-1 combines with J gene TRBJ2-1, with D perhaps matching TRBD2 (6 bases). The CDR3 has 13 amino acids. The germline V and J ends were trimmed by 6 bases and 0 bases, with 9 bases remaining between them. Per germline, CDR1 SQVTM and CDR2 ANQGSEA.

CDR3 sequence (DNA): TGTGCCAGCTCGCCTATGGCAGGGATGGGTCAGCCCCAGCATTTT. Encoded protein: CASSPMAGMGQPQHF. This chain connects TRBV2 to TRBJ1-5; TRBD1 is a possible D gene (5 bases). Trimming cost V 8 bases and J 6 bases, with 20 bases left between them. Germline V gene data show CDR1 as SNHLY and CDR2 as FYNNEI. There are 15 residues in the CDR3.

This clone showed up just a few times. The chain carries TRBV14 and TRBJ1-1; 7 positions agree with TRBD1. Germline V gives CDR1 SGHDN, CDR2 FVKESK. This CDR3 spans 14 amino acids. V lost 1 base and J lost 5; bases outside the gene matches: 4. The CDR3, as DNA: TGTGCCAGCAGCCAAGTGAGGGGGCGGACTGAAGCTTTCTTT. Its translation is CASSQVRGRTEAFF.

The chain carries TRBV12-3 or TRBV12-4 and TRBJ1-2, with D possibly TRBD1 on 6 matching bases. The CDR3 has 12 residues. V lost 3 bases to trimming and J lost 7 bases, with 9 bases between them. The CDR3 nucleotides read TGTGCCAGCAGTTTTACCAGGGGTGGCTACACCTTC. Translated: CASSFTRGGYTF.

V usage is TRBV24-1 and J usage is TRBJ2-5; 11 bases map to TRBD2. CDR3 length: 17 amino acids. The V segment lost 7 bases and the J segment 4 bases; nucleotides outside the gene matches: 13. Germline lookup yields CDR1 KGHDR and CDR2 SFDVKD. The CDR3 sequence is CATSTTTGTSGRETQYF. The CDR3 DNA reads as TGTGCCACCAGCACAACGACCGGGACTAGCGGACGAGAGACCCAGTACTTC.

This chain links TRBV3-1 (or the pseudogene TRBV3-2) with TRBJ2-5, with D possibly TRBD2 on 5 matching bases. Germline CDR1 is LGHDT and CDR2 is YNNKEL (reference sequence). Trimming shortened V by 4 bases and J by 2 bases, and 11 bases separated the two germline ends. The CDR3 extends over 14 amino acids. The CDR3 sequence is CASSPASGQETQYF. CDR3 nucleotide sequence: TGTGCCAGCAGCCCCGCAAGCGGTCAAGAGACCCAGTACTTC.

CDR3: CASSLSLNYGYTF. The CDR3 DNA reads as TGTGCCAGCAGTTTAAGCTTAAACTATGGCTACACCTTC. The gene calls are TRBV27 and TRBJ1-2; D is uncertain. This CDR3 is built from 13 residues. CDR1 MNHEY and CDR2 SMNVEV come from the germline V gene (reference sequence). Trimming left V 2 bases short and J 2 bases short, with 6 bases between.

The chain is built from TRBV9 and TRBJ1-1; 7 bases fit TRBD1. The germline V gene encodes CDR1 SGDLS and CDR2 YYNGEE. The junction had 5 bases not matched to a gene; V was cut back by 3 bases and J by 3 bases. The CDR3 extends over 14 amino acids. In DNA form, the CDR3 reads TGTGCCAGCAGCGATCGACAGGGAGACACTGAAGCTTTCTTT. Protein sequence: CASSDRQGDTEAFF.

This rearrangement joins TRBV3-1 (or the pseudogene TRBV3-2) to TRBJ2-2; 9 bases are shared with TRBD2. This CDR3 region has 18 residues. CDR1 and CDR2 from the germline V gene are LGHDT and YNNKEL (reference sequence). V shed 3 bases, J shed 6 bases, and the junction held 14 bases outside the gene matches. The CDR3 nucleotides are TGTGCCAGCAGCCAGACCTCTGGCGGGGGGGCCAAAGCCGGGGAGCTGTTTTTT. It codes for CASSQTSGGGAKAGELFF.

The CDR3 DNA reads as TGTGCCAGCAGCGTCGCAGGGGAATCCTCTGGGGCCAACGTCCTGACTTTC. It yields the protein CASSVAGESSGANVLTF. The chain employs TRBV9 and TRBJ2-6, with D perhaps matching TRBD1 (6 bases). CDR3 length: 17 residues. V gave up 2 bases and J gave up 0 bases, with 12 bases separating them. Germline V gene data show CDR1 as SGDLS and CDR2 as YYNGEE.

V is TRBV13 and J is TRBJ2-1; 9 bases line up with TRBD1. CDR3 length: 15 residues. V lost 5 bases and J lost 6; bases outside the gene matches: 8. Germline CDR1 PRHDT, CDR2 FYEKMQ (reference sequence). This CDR3 reads CASSPSGTGSNEQFF. DNA of the CDR3: TGTGCCAGCAGCCCGTCCGGGACAGGGAGCAATGAGCAGTTCTTC.

This clone was observed a handful of times. The chain carries TRBV4-1 and TRBJ1-5, with 9 positions matching TRBD1. Germline CDR1 and CDR2: MGHRA and YSYEKL. V gave up 4 bases and J gave up 0 bases; unmatched junction bases: 7. This CDR3 spans 17 amino acids. CDR3: CASSPGTGLISNQPQHF. The CDR3 nucleotides are TGCGCCAGCAGCCCTGGGACAGGGCTGATTAGCAATCAGCCCCAGCATTTT.

CDR3 sequence (DNA): TGTGCCAGCAGCTTAGGACAGGGTGCCTACAATGAGCAGTTCTTC. Amino acid sequence: CASSLGQGAYNEQFF. V usage is TRBV11-2 and J usage is TRBJ2-1; 7 positions match TRBD1. Germline V gene data show CDR1 as SGHAT and CDR2 as FQNNGV. V dropped 1 base and J dropped 2; count of bases not matched to a gene: 2. The CDR3 loop spans 15 amino acids.

The V and J genes are TRBV18 and TRBJ1-1; D unresolved. This CDR3 comprises 16 residues. The V gene lost 0 bases and the J gene lost 1 base, with 12 bases spanning the gap. Germline V lookup: CDR1 KGHSH, CDR2 LQKENI. The CDR3 nucleotides read TGTGCCAGCTCACCACCGGGCCCGACCGCGAACACTGAAGCTTTCTTT. Its protein product is CASSPPGPTANTEAFF.

The CDR3 DNA sequence: TGTGCCAGCAGCTTAAGGTTCTCGGAGGGGGAGCTGTTTTTT. It translates to CASSLRFSEGELFF. This chain uses TRBV11-2 with TRBJ2-2, with unresolved D. Germline CDR1 and CDR2: SGHAT and FQNNGV. V dropped 2 bases and J dropped 8 bases, with 12 bases sitting between them. The CDR3 has 14 residues.

The chain links TRBV19 to TRBJ2-1; a possible D gene is TRBD2 (5 bases). Per the germline V gene, CDR1 is LNHDA and CDR2 is SQIVND (reference sequence). The CDR3 sequence is 13 residues long. Trimming removed 0 bases from V and 10 bases from J, with 10 bases in between. Here the CDR3 DNA reads TGTGCCAGTAGTATAGATCGAGAGGGCGAGCAGTTCTTC. Residues: CASSIDREGEQFF.

The genes are TRBV9 and TRBJ1-1; 10 bases align to TRBD1. The V gene end was trimmed by 4 bases and the J gene end by 11 bases; junction bases not matched to a gene: 5. The length of the CDR3 is 12 residues. Germline V CDR1 and CDR2: SGDLS, YYNGEE. CDR3: CASSPGTGAAFF. The CDR3, as DNA: TGTGCCAGCAGCCCTGGGACAGGGGCGGCTTTCTTT.

J is TRBJ1-1 and V is TRBV19; D remains unclear. This CDR3 has 14 residues. CDR1 and CDR2 from the germline V gene are LNHDA and SQIVND (reference sequence). V was trimmed by 8 bases and J by 1 base, leaving 14 bases between them. The CDR3 DNA sequence: TGTGCCAGTGACTCCCGGGGAGGGAACACTGAAGCTTTCTTT. Translated: CASDSRGGNTEAFF.